Presented here are 15 T cell receptor beta chains from one specimen sequenced in a study of brain T cells in children with intractable seizures. Sample time point: blood from clinic visit 5 months post-surgery; TSC patient then seizure free. Generated by immunoSEQ multiplex PCR, the TCRdb table keeps only in-frame clones and is missing some. The sample records about 340,000 clones, nearly 95% being singletons. Sequencing used peripheral blood, obtained about 5 months after surgery. The receptors were gathered from a boy less than two years old with tuberous sclerosis and intractable seizures.

This clone was seen once. V usage is TRBV7-6 and J usage is TRBJ1-6; D is possibly TRBD1 (5 bases). The CDR3 runs to 13 residues. Germline V gene lookup returns CDR1 SGHVS and CDR2 FNYEAQ. V lost 5 bases and J 6 bases, leaving 8 bases between the germline ends. In DNA form, the CDR3 reads TGTGCCAGCAGCCTAGGGGTTAATTCACCCCTCCACTTT. Translated: CASSLGVNSPLHF.

The rearrangement links TRBV6-1 to TRBJ1-2; TRBD1 matches 7 bases. J gave up 4 bases and V 1 base, and 6 bases lay outside the gene matches. The CDR3 has 15 residues. Germline CDR1 MNHNS, CDR2 SASEGT. CDR3 protein: CASSEGLGGGYGYTF. The DNA of the CDR3 is TGTGCCAGCAGTGAAGGGTTAGGGGGCGGCTATGGCTACACCTTC.

The CDR3: CASSFGTYYGYTF. The CDR3 DNA sequence: TGTGCCAGCAGTTTTGGGACATACTATGGCTACACCTTC. The chain joins TRBV12-3 or TRBV12-4 to TRBJ1-2; TRBD1 is a possible D gene (6 bases). V shed 3 bases and J shed 3 bases, with 8 bases lying between them. The CDR3 is 13 amino acids.

The chain links TRBV6-2 or TRBV6-3 to TRBJ1-2, with D hard to call. Per the germline V gene, CDR1 is MNHEY and CDR2 is SVGEGT. The V gene lost 2 bases and the J gene lost 4 bases, with 8 bases spanning the gap. The CDR3 is made up of 13 amino acids. As DNA, the CDR3 is TGTGCCAGCAGTTACCCCGGGGTCTATGGCTACACCTTC. Translating gives CASSYPGVYGYTF.

This clone has a single count. The gene calls are TRBV5-1 and TRBJ1-5, with 8 nucleotides matching TRBD1. Looked up from germline, CDR1 is SGHRS and CDR2 is YFSETQ. CDR3 length: 15 amino acids. V was pared by 4 bases and J by 5 bases, with 8 bases of the junction left unmatched. CDR3 coding DNA: TGCGCCAGCAGCCCCGGACAGGGACAATATCAGCCCCAGCATTTT. Translating it yields CASSPGQGQYQPQHF.

The chain joins TRBV13 to TRBJ2-2; weak D call: TRBD2 (6 bases). Germline values: CDR1 PRHDT, CDR2 FYEKMQ (reference sequence). The CDR3 sequence is 14 residues long. V was cut by 6 bases and J by 4 bases, with 12 bases left in between. The CDR3 coding sequence is TGTGCCAGCAGATCGCTCGGGGGCACCGGGGAGCTGTTTTTT. Its protein is CASRSLGGTGELFF.

The chain couples TRBV4-2 to TRBJ1-1; D is ambiguous. The germline CDR1 and CDR2 sequences are LGHNA and YNFKEQ. The germline V and J ends were trimmed by 0 bases and 3 bases, with 8 bases remaining between them. The CDR3 spans 14 residues. In DNA form, the CDR3 reads TGTGCCAGCAGCCAAGAACTGCTTGACACTGAAGCTTTCTTT. Translating gives CASSQELLDTEAFF.

CDR3 coding DNA: TGCAGCGTTGAAGACCGGACTTCGAGCACCTACGAGCAGTACTTC. Translation gives CSVEDRTSSTYEQYF. The chain employs TRBV29-1 and TRBJ2-7, with a weak D call TRBD2 (5 bases). Between the trimmed V and J ends, which lost 0 bases and 2 bases, there was a span of 14 bases. From germline, CDR1 is SQVTM and CDR2 ANQGSEA. The CDR3 is 15 residues long.

The V call is TRBV5-1, the J call TRBJ1-1, with unresolved D. CDR3 length: 14 amino acids. Germline lookup yields CDR1 SGHRS and CDR2 YFSETQ. V was trimmed by 0 bases and J by 1 base, leaving 7 bases between them. The CDR3 coding sequence is TGCGCCAGCAGCTTGGTCAGTGGGAACACTGAAGCTTTCTTT. Encoded protein: CASSLVSGNTEAFF.

The table lists this clone with a count of one. The V call is TRBV30, the J call TRBJ1-2, with D tentatively TRBD1 (5 bases). Per the germline V gene, CDR1 is GTSNPN and CDR2 is SVGIG (reference sequence). V was trimmed by 2 bases and J by 7 bases, leaving 11 bases between them. The CDR3 has 12 amino acids. CDR3 nucleotide sequence: TGTGCCTGGAGTCAAGACAGAGCTGGCTACACCTTC. Translating it yields CAWSQDRAGYTF.

This clone was observed once. V gene TRBV27 combines with J gene TRBJ2-1; D is possibly TRBD2 (6 bases). Between the trimmed V and J ends, which lost 2 bases and 5 bases, there was a span of 13 bases. The CDR3 has 15 residues. Germline V lookup: CDR1 MNHEY, CDR2 SMNVEV (reference sequence). CDR3 DNA sequence: TGTGCCAGCAGTTTAACTAGCAGATTTCACAATGAGCAGTTCTTC. Translating it yields CASSLTSRFHNEQFF.

This chain connects TRBV3-1 (or the pseudogene TRBV3-2) to TRBJ2-7; 7 positions agree with TRBD2. Trimming took 1 base from V and 3 from J; bases not matched to a gene: 15. CDR3 length: 18 amino acids. CDR1 is LGHDT, CDR2 YNNKEL, per germline (reference sequence). Here the CDR3 reads CASSQGPASGGVDYEQYF. In DNA form, the CDR3 reads TGTGCCAGCAGCCAAGGTCCCGCTAGCGGAGGGGTAGACTACGAGCAGTACTTC.

CDR3 in amino acids: CASSSAINEQYF. The DNA for the CDR3 is TGTGCCAGCAGTTCCGCCATCAACGAGCAGTACTTC. The chain has TRBV12-3 or TRBV12-4 and TRBJ2-7, with D uncertain. The CDR3 has 12 amino acids. V lost 4 bases and J lost 5, with 9 bases in between.

This clone appeared once. The chain employs TRBV7-9 and TRBJ2-1; 9 bases fit TRBD1. Trimming removed 3 bases from V and 6 bases from J; junction bases left unmatched: 3. Germline V CDR1 and CDR2: SEHNR, FQNEAQ (reference sequence). This CDR3 has 14 amino acids. The CDR3 reads CASSLGQGINEQFF. In DNA form, the CDR3 reads TGTGCCAGCAGCTTGGGACAGGGCATCAATGAGCAGTTCTTC.

This clone has just a few counts. The rearrangement links TRBV2 to TRBJ2-7, with TRBD1 matching 9 bases. The CDR3 is 18 residues long. Looked up from germline, CDR1 is SNHLY and CDR2 is FYNNEI. The J segment lost 3 bases and the V segment lost 7 bases, leaving 19 bases of the junction unmatched. CDR3 residues: CASNLPSGTGTLFYEQYF. The CDR3 bases are TGTGCCAGCAACCTACCTTCAGGGACAGGGACTCTTTTCTACGAGCAGTACTTC.